The 16 T cell receptor beta chains below all came from one sample that was sequenced in a study of shared clonotypes between healthy human individuals (dated by TCRdb to the early 2020s). The receptor library was made with the immunoSEQ multiplex PCR assay. TCRdb retrieved this table from immuneACCESS and kept in-frame rearrangements only. Not all clones are present; in checked studies, unresolved V genes account for under half, and no reason is known for the remainder. In this sample the table shows fewer than 1.6 million clones, 98% to 99% of which occur a single time. Approximately 0.4% of the sample rests with the top ten. The specimen was naive CD4+ T cells sorted from blood. This sample's cell subset or site label indicates: CD45RA+ positively selected. These receptors all come from a man aged 25-40 years in good health.

A single count supports this clone. V is TRBV7-9 and J is TRBJ2-7; perhaps TRBD1 as D (6 bases). Germline V CDR1 and CDR2: SEHNR, FQNEAQ (reference sequence). The CDR3 is made up of 16 amino acids. V shed 5 bases and J shed 3 bases, with 20 bases lying between them. The CDR3 DNA follows: TGTGCCAGCAGCACCAATACAGGGAATTTGCTCTACGAGCAGTACTTC. Its protein product is CASSTNTGNLLYEQYF.

For this clone: Other DNA variants within this sample encode the same CDR3. The chain carries TRBV28 and TRBJ2-7; perhaps TRBD2 as D (5 bases). CDR1 is MDHEN and CDR2 is SYDVKM in the germline V gene. V was trimmed by 4 bases and J by 6 bases, leaving 7 bases between them. The CDR3 has 11 residues. The CDR3 DNA reads as TGTGCCAGCAGTTCCCGGGGCGAGCAGTACTTC. The encoded protein is CASSSRGEQYF.

The chain links TRBV29-1 to TRBJ2-2; 11 nucleotides line up with TRBD2. Germline CDR1 SQVTM, CDR2 ANQGSEA. Germline trimming cut 0 bases from V and 1 base from J; bases unmatched to any gene: 4. The CDR3 sequence is 17 residues long. The CDR3 spells CSVEDRGTSGNTGELFF. The CDR3 nucleotides read TGCAGCGTTGAAGATCGAGGGACTAGCGGGAACACCGGGGAGCTGTTTTTT.

The DNA of the CDR3 is TGTGCCAGCAGTCTAGTGCAGGGGGCGAACGGGGAGCTGTTTTTT. This translates into CASSLVQGANGELFF. This chain links TRBV6-5 with TRBJ2-2, with 8 bases identical to TRBD1. CDR3 length equals 15 residues. The ends lost 5 bases at V and 7 bases at J; junction bases unmatched: 9. The germline V gene has CDR1 MNHEY and CDR2 SVGAGI.

V usage is TRBV9 and J usage is TRBJ2-2; tentatively, D is TRBD2 (7 bases). The V gene lost 0 bases and the J gene lost 6 bases, with 15 bases spanning the gap. CDR1 and CDR2 from the germline V gene are SGDLS and YYNGEE. This CDR3 comprises 16 residues. The CDR3 DNA is TGTGCCAGCAGCGTAGGAGGGGGACTATTTCCCGGGGAGCTGTTTTTT. Translating gives CASSVGGGLFPGELFF.

The V and J genes are TRBV18 and TRBJ1-1, with D unresolved. The ends were cut back, 8 bases at V and 2 bases at J, with 12 bases in the middle. The germline V gene has CDR1 KGHSH and CDR2 LQKENI. The CDR3 totals 13 residues. The CDR3, as DNA: TGTGCCAGCCACCAGTCGATCAACACTGAAGCTTTCTTT. Protein: CASHQSINTEAFF.

The V and J genes are TRBV28 and TRBJ1-2; D gene unclear. The CDR3 has 12 amino acids. V dropped 3 bases and J dropped 8 bases, with 10 bases sitting between them. CDR1 and CDR2 (germline): MDHEN, SYDVKM. The CDR3 loop is CASSLNYEGYTF. The CDR3 nucleotides read TGTGCCAGCAGTTTGAACTATGAAGGCTACACCTTC.

V gene TRBV11-2 combines with J gene TRBJ2-7; no clear D gene. The germline V gene has CDR1 SGHAT and CDR2 FQNNGV. The CDR3 contains 13 residues. V lost 3 bases and J 1 base, leaving 7 bases between the germline ends. DNA of the CDR3: TGTGCCAGCAGCTTGGTCACTTCCTACGAGCAGTACTTC. Translated, it gives CASSLVTSYEQYF.

The genes are TRBV5-6 and TRBJ2-1, with D possibly TRBD1 on 5 matching bases. Germline-derived CDR1 and CDR2 are SGHDT and YYEEEE. The CDR3 has 14 amino acids. Trimming removed 1 base at V and 4 bases at J, with 9 bases between. The chain's CDR3 is CASSLRGPYNEQFF. The CDR3 region has the DNA TGTGCCAGCAGCTTGAGGGGTCCGTACAATGAGCAGTTCTTC.

The rearrangement uses TRBV11-1 and TRBJ1-5; the match to TRBD1 covers 8 bases. The CDR3 is 16 amino acids. With 6 bases clipped from V and 1 base from J, the junction kept 8 bases outside the gene matches. Per germline, CDR1 SGHAT and CDR2 FQDESV (reference sequence). The CDR3 protein is CASRPDRGWSNQPQHF. CDR3 coding DNA: TGTGCCAGCAGACCTGACAGGGGATGGAGCAATCAGCCCCAGCATTTT.

The chain carries TRBV6-1 and TRBJ1-3; possible D gene TRBD1, 6 bases. The CDR3 is 15 amino acids. The V and J ends lost 8 bases and 0 bases respectively, with 14 bases between them. Germline V lookup: CDR1 MNHNS, CDR2 SASEGT. The CDR3 sequence: CASSRGGPSGNTIYF. In DNA form, the CDR3 reads TGTGCCAGCTCGAGGGGGGGCCCCTCTGGAAACACCATATATTTT.

The rearrangement uses TRBV18 and TRBJ2-1; the D is unclear. V shed 3 bases and J shed 5 bases, with 14 bases lying between them. The CDR3 totals 15 residues. Germline CDR1 is KGHSH and CDR2 is LQKENI. This chain's CDR3 is CASSPWHYDDNEQFF. CDR3 DNA sequence: TGTGCCAGCTCACCTTGGCATTATGATGACAATGAGCAGTTCTTC.

The chain recombines TRBV4-3 with TRBJ2-7; D may correspond to TRBD1 or TRBD2 (5 bases each). The CDR3 length is 13 residues. CDR1 is LGHNA and CDR2 is YSLEER in the germline V gene. The ends were cut back, 0 bases at V and 12 bases at J, with 15 bases in the middle. CDR3 protein: CASSQDGGRARYF. The DNA of the CDR3 is TGCGCCAGCAGCCAAGATGGGGGACGGGCGAGGTACTTC.

The V gene is TRBV15, the J gene TRBJ2-7; TRBD1 is a possible D gene (6 bases). Trimming stripped 1 base from V and 3 bases from J, with 22 bases between. Germline V gives CDR1 LNHNV, CDR2 YYDKDF (reference sequence). CDR3 length equals 18 residues. The DNA for the CDR3 is TGTGCCACCAGCAGAGTGGTGGGGTTACAGGGAAGGGGCTACGAGCAGTACTTC. Translating gives CATSRVVGLQGRGYEQYF.

The chain uses TRBV6-5 and TRBJ1-4; D gene unclear. The CDR3 is 15 residues long. Germline-derived CDR1 and CDR2 are MNHEY and SVGAGI. V was cut by 2 bases and J by 7 bases, with 14 bases left in between. The CDR3 here is CASSYGFTGGEKLFF. CDR3 nucleotide sequence: TGTGCCAGCAGTTACGGGTTTACGGGAGGTGAAAAACTGTTTTTT.

The rearrangement links TRBV5-1 to TRBJ2-5; 9 bases are a match to TRBD2. This CDR3 spans 15 amino acids. The germline gives CDR1 SGHRS, CDR2 YFSETQ. The junction had 4 bases not matched to a gene; V was cut back by 2 bases and J by 2 bases. Written as DNA, the CDR3 is TGCGCCAGCAGCTTATTTCTAGCGGGACAAGAGACCCAGTACTTC. This sequence encodes CASSLFLAGQETQYF.